These 20 T cell receptor beta chains share one sample of origin, sequenced in a study of T-cell reconstitution after alpha-beta-depleted transplantation in children. TCRbeta library preparation incorporated unique molecular identifiers. In TCRdb, the PCR reads were re-called with MiXCR into one record per CDR3 protein. The sample carries 700,000 to 950,000 distinct CDR3 sequences, roughly 15% recorded once. The sequencing here drew on PBMCs, mostly from graft donor cells, taken 360 days after TCRalphabeta/CD19-depleted stem cell transplant. Receptors were obtained from a male patient between 5 and 17 years old who had a stem cell transplant for acute lymphoblastic leukemia, so the T cells may come from the graft donor.

There are a few counts of this clonotype. The V call is TRBV12-5, the J call TRBJ2-1; the D call may be TRBD1 or TRBD2 (6 bases each). V shed 5 bases and J shed 7 bases, with 15 bases lying between them. Germline V gene lookup returns CDR1 LGHNT and CDR2 FRNRAP. The CDR3 has 14 residues. This chain's CDR3 is CASGGGGVVNEQFF. The CDR3 coding sequence is TGTGCTAGTGGTGGGGGCGGGGTTGTGAATGAGCAGTTCTTC.

The J gene is TRBJ1-2, the V gene TRBV10-2; no clear D gene. CDR1 and CDR2 (germline): WSHSY, SAAADI. The CDR3 spans 16 residues. With 4 bases removed from V and 0 bases from J, the gap between germline ends came to 15 bases. CDR3 DNA: TGCGCCAGCAGTGCCTACAACGCAGGCTCTAACTATGGCTACACCTTC. It codes for CASSAYNAGSNYGYTF.

The chain recombines TRBV9 with TRBJ2-1; D possibly matches TRBD1 or TRBD2 (7 bases each). Trimming left V 0 bases short and J 6 bases short, with 13 bases between. CDR3 length equals 15 residues. Per germline, CDR1 SGDLS and CDR2 YYNGEE. This CDR3 reads CASSVDRGGFNEQFF. The DNA for the CDR3 is TGTGCCAGCAGCGTAGACAGGGGAGGGTTCAATGAGCAGTTCTTC.

This clonotype was detected ten times or more. This chain links TRBV12-3 or TRBV12-4 with TRBJ2-7; D gene unclear. The CDR3 spans 11 residues. Trimming pared 6 bases from V and 7 bases from J, leaving 10 bases between. For the CDR3, the DNA is TGTGCCAGCAGCGGCGGCAGGGAGCAGTACTTC. Translated, it gives CASSGGREQYF.

This clonotype came up a few times. The genes are TRBV5-1 and TRBJ2-1, with 15 bases matching TRBD2. Germline CDR1 SGHRS, CDR2 YFSETQ. J lost 4 bases, V lost 0 bases, and 8 bases had no gene match. The CDR3 is 19 residues long. CDR3 loop: CASSLGGLAGGQLYNEQFF. The CDR3 DNA is TGCGCCAGCAGCTTGGGGGGACTAGCGGGAGGCCAGTTATACAATGAGCAGTTCTTC. Together with reference TRBV5-1 and TRBJ2-1, the CDR3 gives the full variable domain: KAGVTQTPRYLIKTRGQQVTLSCSPISGHRSVSWYQQTPGQGLQFLFEYFSETQRNKGNFPGRFSGRQFSNSRSEMNVSTLELGDSALYLCASSLGGLAGGQLYNEQFFGPGTRLTVL.

The rearrangement links TRBV27 to TRBJ2-7, with D perhaps TRBD1 or TRBD2 (5 bases each). Per germline, CDR1 MNHEY and CDR2 SMNVEV (reference sequence). The CDR3 covers 15 residues. V dropped 4 bases and J dropped 5 bases, with 18 bases sitting between them. CDR3 DNA: TGTGCCAGCAGTTGGGTAAGGGGCGGGTCTAACGAGCAGTACTTC. This sequence encodes CASSWVRGGSNEQYF.

V gene TRBV7-2 combines with J gene TRBJ2-7, with D maybe TRBD2 (6 bases). The CDR3 totals 13 residues. V gave up 5 bases and J gave up 3 bases, with 11 bases separating them. CDR1 SGHTA and CDR2 FQGNSA come from the germline V gene. The CDR3, as DNA: TGTGCCAGCAGCCTGCGACTAGTCTACGAGCAGTACTTC. Translated: CASSLRLVYEQYF. Full variable domain (outside the CDR3, taken from reference TRBV7-2 and TRBJ2-7): GAGVSQSPSNKVTEKGKDVELRCDPISGHTALYWYRQSLGQGLEFLIYFQGNSAPDKSGLPSDRFSAERTGGSVSTLTIQRTQQEDSAVYLCASSLRLVYEQYFGPGTRLTVT.

This clonotype was detected only a few times. The CDR3 DNA reads as TGTGCCAGTAGCTCAGGACAGAACAATCAGCCCCAGCATTTT. It codes for CASSSGQNNQPQHF. The chain combines TRBV19 with TRBJ1-5; D is perhaps TRBD1 (6 bases). CDR3 length: 14 amino acids. V lost 6 bases and J 3 bases, leaving 12 bases between the germline ends. The germline V gene encodes CDR1 LNHDA and CDR2 SQIVND (reference sequence).

This clonotype appeared many times. This rearrangement joins TRBV20-1 to TRBJ2-3; tentatively, D is TRBD2 (5 bases). The CDR3 runs 15 residues. CDR1 and CDR2 from the germline V gene are DFQATT and SNEGSKA (reference sequence). V lost 6 bases and J lost 0, with 16 bases in between. CDR3 region: CSASRGGISTDTQYF. DNA of the CDR3: TGCAGTGCCTCTCGGGGTGGGATTAGCACAGATACGCAGTATTTT.

This clonotype was seen repeatedly, ten times or more. This chain uses TRBV20-1 with TRBJ2-1; no reliable D call. CDR3 length: 13 residues. Trimming stripped 8 bases from V and 1 base from J, with 12 bases between. The germline CDR1 and CDR2 sequences are DFQATT and SNEGSKA (reference sequence). The CDR3 spells CSKRSGSYNEQFF. The CDR3, as DNA: TGCAGTAAGAGGAGTGGTTCCTACAATGAGCAGTTCTTC.

The chain employs TRBV13 and TRBJ2-7; unclear D gene. Germline assignment: CDR1 PRHDT and CDR2 FYEKMQ (reference sequence). Trimming removed 5 bases at V and 2 bases at J, with 10 bases between. The CDR3 sequence is 13 residues long. The CDR3 DNA is TGTGCCAGCAGCCGCGACACTCCCTACGAGCAGTACTTC. Amino acid sequence: CASSRDTPYEQYF. Using reference TRBV13 and TRBJ2-7 for the parts outside the CDR3, the full variable domain is AAGVIQSPRHLIKEKRETATLKCYPIPRHDTVYWYQQGPGQDPQFLISFYEKMQSDKGSIPDRFSAQQFSDYHSELNMSSLELGDSALYFCASSRDTPYEQYFGPGTRLTVT.

The chain has TRBV5-1 and TRBJ2-2; the D is unclear. The CDR3 runs to 14 residues. V gave up 3 bases and J gave up 3 bases, with 9 bases separating them. The germline V gene has CDR1 SGHRS and CDR2 YFSETQ. The CDR3 loop is CASSSGRHTGELFF. DNA of the CDR3: TGCGCCAGCAGCTCCGGACGGCACACCGGGGAGCTGTTTTTT.

This clonotype was observed at least ten times. The V and J genes are TRBV19 and TRBJ2-7; no clear D gene. Germline V lookup: CDR1 LNHDA, CDR2 SQIVND (reference sequence). This CDR3 has 12 amino acids. Trimming pared 3 bases from V and 1 base from J, leaving 4 bases between. Written as DNA, the CDR3 is TGTGCCAGTAGTATCGGATCCTACGAGCAGTACTTC. It specifies CASSIGSYEQYF.

As concerns this clonotype: This may come from a read error, since a much larger clone is one base off. Here the CDR3 reads CAISLLGQGRTDTQYF. The CDR3 DNA is TGCGCCATCAGCCTCCTCGGACAGGGGCGCACAGATACGCAGTATTTT. The chain is built from TRBV5-1 and TRBJ2-3; 9 bases agree with TRBD1. The germline gives CDR1 SGHRS, CDR2 YFSETQ. This CDR3 contains 16 residues.

The chain couples TRBV12-3 or TRBV12-4 to TRBJ1-4; perhaps TRBD1 as D (5 bases). Trimming left V 3 bases short and J 1 base short, with 9 bases between. CDR3 size: 15 residues. The CDR3 DNA reads as TGTGCCAGCAGTTTCCCCGGGGGAACTAATGAAAAACTGTTTTTT. Residues: CASSFPGGTNEKLFF.

This clonotype has just a few counts. The chain is built from TRBV5-1 and TRBJ2-3; possibly TRBD1 or TRBD2 for D (5 bases each). Germline assignment: CDR1 SGHRS and CDR2 YFSETQ. This CDR3 has 16 amino acids. V shed 1 base and J shed 5 bases, with 17 bases lying between them. The CDR3 DNA sequence: TGCGCCAGCAGCTTGAGAGGGAGCCCCCAGGGAGATACGCAGTATTTT. Protein sequence: CASSLRGSPQGDTQYF.

The chain couples TRBV20-1 to TRBJ2-7; D may be TRBD2 (6 bases). Germline CDR1 is DFQATT and CDR2 is SNEGSKA (reference sequence). The V end was cut by 1 base, the J end by 6 bases, with 13 bases between. The CDR3 loop spans 13 amino acids. The CDR3 protein is CSARGRLGSEQYF. The CDR3 DNA follows: TGCAGTGCTAGAGGTCGACTAGGGAGCGAGCAGTACTTC.

This clonotype showed up just a few times. This rearrangement joins TRBV18 to TRBJ2-3; D is unclear. V was trimmed by 3 bases and J by 10 bases, leaving 14 bases between them. Germline V gene data show CDR1 as KGHSH and CDR2 as LQKENI. The CDR3 spans 13 residues. This chain's CDR3 is CASSPNGPLAQYF. The DNA for the CDR3 is TGTGCCAGCTCACCGAACGGACCTCTAGCGCAGTATTTT.

This clonotype was observed a few times. CDR3 amino acids: CASSVVPQETQYF. The CDR3 DNA follows: TGTGCCAGCAGCGTAGTTCCCCAAGAGACCCAGTACTTC. This rearrangement joins TRBV9 to TRBJ2-5; D call uncertain. The germline V gene has CDR1 SGDLS and CDR2 YYNGEE. Trimming pared 0 bases from V and 1 base from J, leaving 4 bases between. The CDR3 consists of 13 residues.

The J gene is TRBJ2-3, the V gene TRBV7-3; D ambiguous. Per the germline V gene, CDR1 is SGHTA and CDR2 is FQGTGA. Trimming removed 1 base at V and 3 bases at J, with 8 bases between. The CDR3 consists of 14 residues. The CDR3 sequence: CASSLRTITDTQYF. CDR3 DNA: TGTGCCAGCAGCTTAAGAACGATTACAGATACGCAGTATTTT.